The rows below give T cell receptor beta chains drawn from one sample of a study of cytomegalovirus exposure and HLA in healthy donors. TCRdb's table, derived via immunoSEQ multiplex PCR, lists solely in-frame clones and lacks some. The sample has some 84,000 clones, around four fifths seen once; the top ten hold approximately 2%. Sequenced input: PBMCs. These receptors all come from a boy younger than 18 in good health and CMV-seronegative. Each CDR3 is given with its conserved first and last residue. The order of the fields is CDR3 protein, CDR3 DNA, J gene, clone size, D gene, V gene. A D gene is named only where the DNA matches it firmly. Only some rows state a clone size, as once, few, many or a class for expanded clones.

CDR3aa: CASVPSISSYNEQFF; CDR3nt: TGCGCCAGCGTCCCTAGTATTAGTTCCTACAATGAGCAGTTCTTC; j_gene: TRBJ2-1; abundance: -; d_gene: -; v_gene: TRBV4-3
CDR3aa: CASSLFDTPGTEAFF; CDR3nt: TGTGCCAGCAGCTTATTCGACACACCGGGAACTGAAGCTTTCTTT; j_gene: TRBJ1-1; abundance: -; d_gene: -; v_gene: TRBV7-2
CDR3aa: CASSTRDRGPAGELFF; CDR3nt: TGTGCCAGCAGCACGAGGGACAGGGGGCCGGCCGGGGAGCTGTTTTTT; j_gene: TRBJ2-2; abundance: -; d_gene: TRBD1; v_gene: TRBV6-6
CDR3aa: CASSWTGADEQFF; CDR3nt: TGTGCCAGCAGCTGGACAGGGGCCGATGAGCAGTTCTTC; j_gene: TRBJ2-1; abundance: -; d_gene: TRBD1; v_gene: TRBV7-9
CDR3aa: CASSPRTSGYHEQFF; CDR3nt: TGTGCCAGCAGCCCTCGGACTAGCGGCTACCATGAGCAGTTCTTC; j_gene: TRBJ2-1; abundance: -; d_gene: TRBD2; v_gene: TRBV9
CDR3aa: CASSQDFDRAFNNEQFF; CDR3nt: TGCGCCAGCAGCCAAGATTTTGACAGGGCGTTTAACAATGAGCAGTTCTTC; j_gene: TRBJ2-1; abundance: once; d_gene: TRBD1; v_gene: TRBV4-1
CDR3aa: CAWRRRGLGLQQSTDTQYF; CDR3nt: TGTGCCTGGAGGCGGAGAGGGTTAGGGCTCCAACAAAGCACAGATACGCAGTATTTT; j_gene: TRBJ2-3; abundance: -; d_gene: -; v_gene: TRBV30
CDR3aa: CASRDGTSGYEQYF; CDR3nt: TGTGCCAGCAGGGACGGGACTAGCGGTTACGAGCAGTACTTC; j_gene: TRBJ2-7; abundance: -; d_gene: TRBD2; v_gene: TRBV28
CDR3aa: CAWSPGTGKYYEQYF; CDR3nt: TGTGCCTGGAGCCCGGGGACAGGAAAATACTACGAGCAGTACTTC; j_gene: TRBJ2-7; abundance: -; d_gene: TRBD1; v_gene: TRBV30
CDR3aa: CASSLQGGSSYEQYF; CDR3nt: TGCGCCAGCAGCCTTCAGGGCGGGAGCTCCTACGAGCAGTACTTC; j_gene: TRBJ2-7; abundance: -; d_gene: TRBD2; v_gene: TRBV4-1
CDR3aa: CASSPLQKSTHNQPQHF; CDR3nt: TGTGCCAGCAGTCCCCTCCAGAAATCGACACACAATCAGCCCCAGCATTTT; j_gene: TRBJ1-5; abundance: -; d_gene: -; v_gene: TRBV28
CDR3aa: CASSGNMVNYEQYF; CDR3nt: TGTGCCAGCAGTGGTAACATGGTCAACTACGAGCAGTACTTC; j_gene: TRBJ2-7; abundance: -; d_gene: -; v_gene: TRBV6-6
CDR3aa: CASSLGPGLSNEQFF; CDR3nt: TGTGCCAGCAGCTTAGGGCCGGGACTCAGCAATGAGCAGTTCTTC; j_gene: TRBJ2-1; abundance: -; d_gene: -; v_gene: TRBV7-8
CDR3aa: CAWSDRDRVWYGYTF; CDR3nt: TGTGCCTGGAGTGACCGGGACAGGGTTTGGTATGGCTACACCTTC; j_gene: TRBJ1-2; abundance: -; d_gene: TRBD1; v_gene: TRBV30
CDR3aa: CASSFFGGGEKLFF; CDR3nt: TGTGCCAGCAGCTTTTTTGGAGGTGGTGAAAAACTGTTTTTT; j_gene: TRBJ1-4; abundance: few; d_gene: -; v_gene: TRBV7-9
CDR3aa: CASSEERMYILAYGYTF; CDR3nt: TGTGCCAGCAGTGAAGAAAGGATGTACATCTTAGCCTATGGCTACACCTTC; j_gene: TRBJ1-2; abundance: -; d_gene: -; v_gene: TRBV6-1
CDR3aa: CASSQEAPGGGDGTDTQYF; CDR3nt: TGCGCCAGCAGCCAAGAGGCCCCTGGGGGGGGCGATGGAACAGATACGCAGTATTTT; j_gene: TRBJ2-3; abundance: few; d_gene: -; v_gene: TRBV4-3
CDR3aa: CASSHRDRRNEAFF; CDR3nt: TGTGCCAGCAGTCACAGGGACCGTCGGAATGAAGCTTTCTTT; j_gene: TRBJ1-1; abundance: -; d_gene: -; v_gene: TRBV6-5
CDR3aa: CASSKRTSGFNNEQFF; CDR3nt: TGTGCCAGCAGCAAGCGGACTAGCGGGTTCAACAATGAGCAGTTCTTC; j_gene: TRBJ2-1; abundance: -; d_gene: TRBD2; v_gene: TRBV7-8
CDR3aa: CASSLPGQDTEAFF; CDR3nt: TGCGCCAGCAGCCTCCCGGGACAAGACACTGAAGCTTTCTTT; j_gene: TRBJ1-1; abundance: -; d_gene: -; v_gene: TRBV5-1
CDR3aa: CASSRDSRSYEQYF; CDR3nt: TGCGCCAGCAGCCGGGACTCGAGATCCTACGAGCAGTACTTC; j_gene: TRBJ2-7; abundance: once; d_gene: -; v_gene: TRBV5-1
CDR3aa: CASSRTGVGDNEQFF; CDR3nt: TGCGCCAGCAGCCGCACGGGAGTAGGGGACAATGAGCAGTTCTTC; j_gene: TRBJ2-1; abundance: -; d_gene: -; v_gene: TRBV4-3
CDR3aa: CASRLEGPGTGELFF; CDR3nt: TGTGCAAGTCGCTTAGAGGGGCCGGGCACCGGGGAGCTGTTTTTT; j_gene: TRBJ2-2; abundance: -; d_gene: -; v_gene: TRBV12-2
CDR3aa: CASSLDSRNPEASGITDTQYF; CDR3nt: TGTGCCAGCAGCTTAGATTCTCGCAACCCGGAGGCTAGCGGGATCACAGATACGCAGTATTTT; j_gene: TRBJ2-3; abundance: -; d_gene: TRBD2; v_gene: TRBV7-8
CDR3aa: CASSTAAEETQYF; CDR3nt: TGTGCCAGCAGTACGGCGGCGGAGGAGACCCAGTACTTC; j_gene: TRBJ2-5; abundance: -; d_gene: -; v_gene: TRBV6-4
CDR3aa: CASSEAWGSRNYGYTF; CDR3nt: TGTGCCAGCAGTGAAGCGTGGGGCAGCCGTAACTATGGCTACACCTTC; j_gene: TRBJ1-2; abundance: -; d_gene: -; v_gene: TRBV6-1
CDR3aa: CAWDRNYEQYF; CDR3nt: TGTGCCTGGGACAGGAACTACGAGCAGTACTTC; j_gene: TRBJ2-7; abundance: -; d_gene: -; v_gene: TRBV30
CDR3aa: CALRTGELFF; CDR3nt: TGTGCCCTACGGACCGGGGAGCTGTTTTTT; j_gene: TRBJ2-2; abundance: -; d_gene: -; v_gene: TRBV19
CDR3aa: CASSPDRGANVLTF; CDR3nt: TGTGCCAGCAGCCCGGACAGGGGGGCCAACGTCCTGACTTTC; j_gene: TRBJ2-6; abundance: -; d_gene: TRBD1; v_gene: TRBV7-9
CDR3aa: CASSPQGKETQYF; CDR3nt: TGCGCCAGCAGCCCCCAGGGGAAAGAGACCCAGTACTTC; j_gene: TRBJ2-5; abundance: -; d_gene: -; v_gene: TRBV5-1
CDR3aa: CSVEDRDRGYGANVLTF; CDR3nt: TGCAGCGTTGAAGATCGTGACAGGGGGTATGGGGCCAACGTCCTGACTTTC; j_gene: TRBJ2-6; abundance: -; d_gene: TRBD1; v_gene: TRBV29-1